This T cell receptor beta chain emerged from a study of identical twins. V dropped 2 bases and J dropped 0; count of bases not matched to a gene: 9. This CDR3 region has 18 residues. From germline, CDR1 is SGHVS and CDR2 FNYEAQ. Comments on this clonotype: What it recognizes is unknown.

Study results and limitations: Cord blood beta clonotypes present at high abundance carried fewer insertions; no such pattern appeared in memory repertoires. Analyses of zero insertions could, in part, be confounded by invariant MAIT and iNKT cells.

A universal primer binding site was introduced by template switching. The final cDNA contained unique molecular identifiers. MiXCR, run by TCRdb on the 5' RACE reads, gives a single entry per CDR3 protein. The table records 240,000 or so distinct CDR3 sequences, around 7% of them present only once. These sequences were also reported in another study, on yellow fever vaccine responses in identical twins. This second report adds: Twins' vaccine T cell response reportedly gave the appearance of partial convergence and partial personalization.

This TCR derives from a woman aged 18 to 35 in good health. Material for sequencing was memory (CD45RO+) T cells sorted from blood. The gene calls are TRBV7-6 and TRBJ2-1, with 8 bases aligning to TRBD2. The CDR3 DNA follows: TGTGCCAGCAGCTTACTCCCTGGAGCGGGGGCCTCCTACAATGAGCAGTTCTTC. Residues: CASSLLPGAGASYNEQFF.